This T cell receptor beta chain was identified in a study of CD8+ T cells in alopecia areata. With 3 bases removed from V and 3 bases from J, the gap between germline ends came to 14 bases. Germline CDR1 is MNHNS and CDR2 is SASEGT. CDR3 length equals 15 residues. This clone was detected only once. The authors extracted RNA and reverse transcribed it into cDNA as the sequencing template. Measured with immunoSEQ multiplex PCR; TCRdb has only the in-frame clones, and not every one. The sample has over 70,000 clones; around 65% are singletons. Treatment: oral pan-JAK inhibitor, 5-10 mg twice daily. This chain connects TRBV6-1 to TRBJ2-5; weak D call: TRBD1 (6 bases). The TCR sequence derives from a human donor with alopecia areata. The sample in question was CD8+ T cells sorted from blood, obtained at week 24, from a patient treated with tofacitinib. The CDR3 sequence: CASSDPTGWEETQYF. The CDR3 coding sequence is TGTGCCAGCAGTGACCCCACAGGGTGGGAAGAGACCCAGTACTTC.